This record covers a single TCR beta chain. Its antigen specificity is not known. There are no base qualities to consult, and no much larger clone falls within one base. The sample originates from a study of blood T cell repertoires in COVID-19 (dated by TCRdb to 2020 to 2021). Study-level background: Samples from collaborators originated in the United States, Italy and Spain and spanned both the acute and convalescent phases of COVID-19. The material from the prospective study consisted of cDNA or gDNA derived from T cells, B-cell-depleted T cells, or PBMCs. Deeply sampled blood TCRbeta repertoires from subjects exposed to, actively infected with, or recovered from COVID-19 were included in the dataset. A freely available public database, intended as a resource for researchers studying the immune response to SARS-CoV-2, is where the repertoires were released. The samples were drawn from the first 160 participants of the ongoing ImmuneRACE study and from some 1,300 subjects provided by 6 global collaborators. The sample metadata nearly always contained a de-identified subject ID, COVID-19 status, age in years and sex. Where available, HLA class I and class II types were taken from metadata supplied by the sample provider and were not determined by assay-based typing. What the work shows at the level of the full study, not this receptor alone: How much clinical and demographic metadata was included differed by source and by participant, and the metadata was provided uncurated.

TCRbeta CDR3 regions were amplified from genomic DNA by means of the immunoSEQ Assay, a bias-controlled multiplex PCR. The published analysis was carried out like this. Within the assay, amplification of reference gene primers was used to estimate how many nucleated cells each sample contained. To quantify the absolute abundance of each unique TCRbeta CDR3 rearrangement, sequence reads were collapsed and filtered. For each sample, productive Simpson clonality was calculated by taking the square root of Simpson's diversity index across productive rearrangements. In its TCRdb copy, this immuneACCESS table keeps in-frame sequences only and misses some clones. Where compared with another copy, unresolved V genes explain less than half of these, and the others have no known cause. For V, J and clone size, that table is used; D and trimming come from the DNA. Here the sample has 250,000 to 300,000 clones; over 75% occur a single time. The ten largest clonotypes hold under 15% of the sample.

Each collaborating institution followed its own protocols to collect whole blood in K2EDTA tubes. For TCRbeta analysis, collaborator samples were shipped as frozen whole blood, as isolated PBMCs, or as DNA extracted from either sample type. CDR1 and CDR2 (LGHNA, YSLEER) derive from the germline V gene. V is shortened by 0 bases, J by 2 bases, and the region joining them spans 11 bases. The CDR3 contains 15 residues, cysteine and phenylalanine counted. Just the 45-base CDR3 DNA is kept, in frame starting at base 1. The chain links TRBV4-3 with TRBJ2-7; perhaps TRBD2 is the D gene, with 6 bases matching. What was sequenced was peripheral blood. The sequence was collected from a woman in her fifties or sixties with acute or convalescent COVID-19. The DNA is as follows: TGCGCCAGCAGCCAAGAGGCGGGATCCACCTACGAGCAGTACTTC. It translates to CASSQEAGSTYEQYF.